This TCR beta chain originates from a study of Ad26.COV2.S vaccination and SARS-CoV-2 variants. General observations from the study: Individuals receiving vaccine had higher spike-specific TCR breadth than placebo recipients did.

In the case of this clone: Its cognate antigen is unknown.

Indicated treatment: around 19 received Ad26.COV2.S at low or high dose, single or two shots; about 5 received placebo; per-sample allocation not given. Samples came from day 63 after the first vaccine or placebo injection. TCRdb's table, derived via immunoSEQ multiplex PCR, lists solely in-frame clones and lacks some. The sample has hundreds of thousands of clones; around 87% are singletons. The V gene's germline CDR1 is LGHNA and CDR2 YNFKEQ. The CDR3 extends over 15 amino acids. V was clipped by 3 bases and J by 4 bases; unmatched bases: 3. Sequenced here: peripheral blood, sampled in a trial of Ad26.COV2.S vaccine versus placebo. This chain connects TRBV4-2 to TRBJ2-7, with 13 nucleotides matching TRBD2. This receptor was taken from a person between 18 and 59 years old who received the Ad26.COV2.S COVID-19 vaccine or a placebo. CDR3 sequence: CASSHGTSGDYEQYF. CDR3 coding DNA: TGTGCCAGCAGCCACGGGACTAGCGGGGATTACGAGCAGTACTTC.